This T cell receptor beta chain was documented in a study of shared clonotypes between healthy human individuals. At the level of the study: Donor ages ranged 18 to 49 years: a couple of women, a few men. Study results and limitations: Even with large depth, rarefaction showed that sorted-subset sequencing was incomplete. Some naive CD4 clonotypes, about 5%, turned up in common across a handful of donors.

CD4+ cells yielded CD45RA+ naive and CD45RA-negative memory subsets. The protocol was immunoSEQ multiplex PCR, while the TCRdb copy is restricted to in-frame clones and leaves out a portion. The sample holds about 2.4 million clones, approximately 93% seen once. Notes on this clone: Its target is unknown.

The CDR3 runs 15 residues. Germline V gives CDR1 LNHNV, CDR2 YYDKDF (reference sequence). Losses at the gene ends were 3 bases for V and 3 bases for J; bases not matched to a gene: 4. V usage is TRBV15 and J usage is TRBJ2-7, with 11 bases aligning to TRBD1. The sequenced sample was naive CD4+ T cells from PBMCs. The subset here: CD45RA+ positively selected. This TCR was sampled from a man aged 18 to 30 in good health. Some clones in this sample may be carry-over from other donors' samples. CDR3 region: CATSSPGQGGYEQYF. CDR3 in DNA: TGTGCCACCAGCAGCCCGGGACAGGGGGGCTACGAGCAGTACTTC.